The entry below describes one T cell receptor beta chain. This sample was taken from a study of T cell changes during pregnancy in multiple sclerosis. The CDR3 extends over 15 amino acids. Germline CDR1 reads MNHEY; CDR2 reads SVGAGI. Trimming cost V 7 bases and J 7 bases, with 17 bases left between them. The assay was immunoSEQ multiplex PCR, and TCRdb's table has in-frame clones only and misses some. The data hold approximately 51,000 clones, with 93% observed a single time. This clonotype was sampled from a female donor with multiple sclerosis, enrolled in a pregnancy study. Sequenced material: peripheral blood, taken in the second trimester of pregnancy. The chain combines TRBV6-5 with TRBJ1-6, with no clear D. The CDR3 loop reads CASISANPGNSPLHF. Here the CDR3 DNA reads TGTGCCAGCATCTCGGCCAACCCCGGGAATTCACCCCTCCACTTT.